A selection of T cell receptor beta chains follows, all from one sample in a study of CD4 T cells in relation to SARS-CoV-2 and coronaviruses. TCRdb keeps only in-frame clones here, not all; method: immunoSEQ multiplex PCR. The sample lists around 16,000 clones, 76% occurring once. No antigen has been identified for these receptors. The specimen was CD4+ T cells from PBMCs, cultured in vitro. The receptor source for this set is a human donor in good health. CDR3s include the opening cysteine and the closing phenylalanine or tryptophan. The order of the fields is D gene, J gene, V gene, CDR3 protein, CDR3 DNA. The D gene is left open where the match is weak.

>-|TRBJ1-3|TRBV2
CASSPGTAGNTIYF
TGTGCCAGCAGTCCCGGGACCGCTGGAAACACCATATATTTT
>-|TRBJ2-7|TRBV19
CASSERTYEQYF
TGTGCCAGTAGTGAACGAACCTACGAGCAGTACTTC
>-|TRBJ2-7|TRBV4-1
CASSQDTGYSYEQYF
TGCGCCAGCAGCCAAGATACAGGTTACTCCTACGAGCAGTACTTC
>TRBD2|TRBJ2-7|TRBV12-5
CASGLRLATETYEQYF
TGTGCTAGTGGTTTGAGACTAGCTACGGAAACCTACGAGCAGTACTTC
>TRBD2|TRBJ2-7|TRBV5-1
CASSLSASGVAYEQYF
TGCGCCAGCAGCTTGTCGGCTAGCGGGGTAGCCTACGAGCAGTACTTC
>-|TRBJ1-1|TRBV28
CASNTGTHMNTEAFF
TGTGCCAGCAATACGGGTACTCACATGAACACTGAAGCTTTCTTT
>-|TRBJ1-1|TRBV9
CATSPGGSGTEAFF
TGTGCCACCAGTCCTGGGGGGAGTGGCACTGAAGCTTTCTTT
>TRBD1|TRBJ2-3|TRBV19
CASSIGAGGFTDTQYF
TGTGCCAGTAGTATAGGAGCAGGGGGCTTCACAGATACGCAGTATTTT
>-|TRBJ1-6|TRBV5-1
CASSLAGYNSPLHF
TGCGCCAGCAGCTTGGCCGGGTATAATTCACCCCTCCACTTT
>TRBD2|TRBJ2-3|TRBV14
CASSPKGAGLEDTQYF
TGTGCCAGCAGCCCCAAAGGAGCGGGATTGGAGGATACGCAGTATTTT
>-|TRBJ1-4|TRBV15
CATSRGPIWGHQNEKLFF
TGTGCCACCAGCAGAGGCCCCATCTGGGGACACCAGAATGAAAAACTGTTTTTT
>TRBD1|TRBJ2-1|TRBV27
CASSKTGTGLRFF
TGTGCCAGCAGTAAAACCGGGACAGGGTTAAGGTTCTTC